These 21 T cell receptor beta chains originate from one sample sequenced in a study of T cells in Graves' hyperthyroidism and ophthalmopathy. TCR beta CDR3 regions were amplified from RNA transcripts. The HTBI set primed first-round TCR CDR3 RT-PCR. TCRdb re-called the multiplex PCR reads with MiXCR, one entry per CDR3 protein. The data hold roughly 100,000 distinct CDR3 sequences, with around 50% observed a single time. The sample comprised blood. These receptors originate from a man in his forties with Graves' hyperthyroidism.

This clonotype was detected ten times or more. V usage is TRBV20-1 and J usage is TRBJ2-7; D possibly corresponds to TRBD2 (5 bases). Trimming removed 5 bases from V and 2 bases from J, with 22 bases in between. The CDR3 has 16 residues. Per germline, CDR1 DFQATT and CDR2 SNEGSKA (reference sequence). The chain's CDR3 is CSAAPPLRAVAYEQYF. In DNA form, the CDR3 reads TGCAGTGCTGCCCCTCCACTACGAGCGGTCGCCTACGAGCAGTACTTC.

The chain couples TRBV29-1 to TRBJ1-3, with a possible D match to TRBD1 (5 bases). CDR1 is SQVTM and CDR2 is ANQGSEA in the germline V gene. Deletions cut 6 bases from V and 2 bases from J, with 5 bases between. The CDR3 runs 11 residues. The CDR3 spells CSVGAGNTIYF. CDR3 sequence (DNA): TGCAGCGTAGGGGCTGGAAACACCATATATTTT.

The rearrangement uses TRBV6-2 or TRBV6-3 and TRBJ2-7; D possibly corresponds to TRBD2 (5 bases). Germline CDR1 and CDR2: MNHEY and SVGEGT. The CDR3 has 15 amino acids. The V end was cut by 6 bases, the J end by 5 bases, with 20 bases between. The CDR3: CASSVTEGSVDEQYF. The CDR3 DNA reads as TGTGCCAGCAGCGTTACAGAGGGCAGCGTCGACGAGCAGTACTTC.

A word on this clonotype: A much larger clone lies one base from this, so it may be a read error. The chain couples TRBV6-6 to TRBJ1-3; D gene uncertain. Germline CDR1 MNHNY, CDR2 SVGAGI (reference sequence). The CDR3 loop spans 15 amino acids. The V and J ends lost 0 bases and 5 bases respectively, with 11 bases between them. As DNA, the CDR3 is TGTGCCAGCAGTTACTCGGCAGAGGCGCGAAACACCATATATTTT. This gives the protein CASSYSAEARNTIYF.

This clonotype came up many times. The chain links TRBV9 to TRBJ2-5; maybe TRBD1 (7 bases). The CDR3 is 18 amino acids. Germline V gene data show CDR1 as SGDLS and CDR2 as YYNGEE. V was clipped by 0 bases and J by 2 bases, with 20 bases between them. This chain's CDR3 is CASSVGGVAGGGQETQYF. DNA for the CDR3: TGTGCCAGCAGCGTAGGGGGAGTGGCAGGGGGAGGTCAAGAGACCCAGTACTTC.

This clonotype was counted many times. CDR3 protein: CASSMTDRARTEAFF. The CDR3 nucleotides are TGTGCCAGTAGTATGACGGACAGGGCGAGGACTGAAGCTTTCTTT. The chain recombines TRBV19 with TRBJ1-1; 8 bases map to TRBD1. Germline CDR1 LNHDA, CDR2 SQIVND (reference sequence). Trimming at V came to 3 bases and at J to 5 bases, leaving 8 bases not matched to a gene. This CDR3 region has 15 residues.

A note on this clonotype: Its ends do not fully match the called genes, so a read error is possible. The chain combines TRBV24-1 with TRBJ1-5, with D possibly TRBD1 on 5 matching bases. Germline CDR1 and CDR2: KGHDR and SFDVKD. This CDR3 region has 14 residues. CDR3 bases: TGCGCCACCAGTGTGGCAGGGCGGGGACAGCCCCAGCATTTT. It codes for CATSVAGRGQPQHF.

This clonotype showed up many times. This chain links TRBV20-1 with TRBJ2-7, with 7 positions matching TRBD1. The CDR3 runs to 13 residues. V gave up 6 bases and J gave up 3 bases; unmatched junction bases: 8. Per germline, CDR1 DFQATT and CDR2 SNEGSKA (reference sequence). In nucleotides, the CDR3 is TGCAGTGCCCCCCGGACAGGAAACTACGAGCAGTACTTC. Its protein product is CSAPRTGNYEQYF.

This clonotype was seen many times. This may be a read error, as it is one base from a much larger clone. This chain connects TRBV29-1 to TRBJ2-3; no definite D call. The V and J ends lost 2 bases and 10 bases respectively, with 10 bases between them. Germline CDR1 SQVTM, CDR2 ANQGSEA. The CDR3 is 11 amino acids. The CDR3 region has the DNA TGCAGCGTTGAACGGCAGCAAGCGCAGTATTTT. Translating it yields CSVERQQAQYF.

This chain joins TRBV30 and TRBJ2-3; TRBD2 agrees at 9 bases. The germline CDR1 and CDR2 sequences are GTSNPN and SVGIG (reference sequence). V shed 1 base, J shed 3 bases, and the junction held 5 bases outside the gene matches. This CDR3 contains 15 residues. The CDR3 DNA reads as TGTGCCTGGAGTGAGGGACTAGCAGTAACAGATACGCAGTATTTT. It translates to CAWSEGLAVTDTQYF.

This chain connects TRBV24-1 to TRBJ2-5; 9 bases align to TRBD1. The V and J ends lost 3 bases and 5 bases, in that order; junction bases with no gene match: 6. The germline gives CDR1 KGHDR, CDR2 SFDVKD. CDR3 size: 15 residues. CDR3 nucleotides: TGTGCCACCAGTGATAAGGGACAGGGATGGGAGACCCAGTACTTC. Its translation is CATSDKGQGWETQYF.

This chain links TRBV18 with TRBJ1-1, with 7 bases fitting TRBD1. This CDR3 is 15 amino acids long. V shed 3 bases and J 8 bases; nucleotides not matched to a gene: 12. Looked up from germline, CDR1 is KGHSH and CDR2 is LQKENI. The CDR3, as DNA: TGTGCCAGCTCACCGGCGACAGGGTCGGGGACCGAAGCTTTCTTT. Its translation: CASSPATGSGTEAFF.

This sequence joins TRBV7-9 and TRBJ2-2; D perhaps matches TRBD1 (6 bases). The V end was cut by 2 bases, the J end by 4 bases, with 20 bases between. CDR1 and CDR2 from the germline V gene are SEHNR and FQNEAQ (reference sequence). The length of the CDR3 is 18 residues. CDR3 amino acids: CASSLNRDTGLCTGELFF. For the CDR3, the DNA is TGTGCCAGCAGCTTAAACCGGGACACAGGTCTCTGCACCGGGGAGCTGTTTTTT.

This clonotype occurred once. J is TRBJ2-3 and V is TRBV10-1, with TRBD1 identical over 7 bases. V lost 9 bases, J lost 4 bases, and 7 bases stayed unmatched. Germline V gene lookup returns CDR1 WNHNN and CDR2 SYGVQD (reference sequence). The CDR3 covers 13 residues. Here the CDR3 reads CARGGRGSDTQYF. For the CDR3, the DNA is TGCGCCAGAGGGGGCCGGGGTTCAGATACGCAGTATTTT.

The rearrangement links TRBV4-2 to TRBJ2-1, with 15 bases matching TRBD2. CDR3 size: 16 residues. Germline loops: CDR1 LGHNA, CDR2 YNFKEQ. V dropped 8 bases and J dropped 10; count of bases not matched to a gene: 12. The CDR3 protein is CASSPRTSGRAEEQFF. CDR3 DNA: TGTGCCAGCTCACCCCGGACTAGCGGGAGGGCCGAGGAGCAGTTCTTC.

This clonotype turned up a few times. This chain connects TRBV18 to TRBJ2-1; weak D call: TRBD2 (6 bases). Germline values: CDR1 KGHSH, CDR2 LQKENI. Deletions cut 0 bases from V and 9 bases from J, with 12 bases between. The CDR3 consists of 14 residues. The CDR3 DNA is TGTGCCAGCTCACCACCGGCGGGGCTGGGTGAGCAGTTCTTC. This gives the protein CASSPPAGLGEQFF. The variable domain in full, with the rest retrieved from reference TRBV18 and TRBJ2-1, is NAGVMQNPRHLVRRRGQEARLRCSPMKGHSHVYWYRQLPEEGLKFMVYLQKENIIDESGMPKERFSAEFPKEGPSILRIQQVVRGDSAAYFCASSPPAGLGEQFFGPGTRLTVL.

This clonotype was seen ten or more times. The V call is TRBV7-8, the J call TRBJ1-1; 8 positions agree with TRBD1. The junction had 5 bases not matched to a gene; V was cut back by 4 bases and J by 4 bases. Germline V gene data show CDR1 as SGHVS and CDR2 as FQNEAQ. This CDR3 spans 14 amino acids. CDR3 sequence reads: CASSSTGGTTEAFF. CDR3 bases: TGTGCCAGCAGCTCTACAGGGGGGACCACTGAAGCTTTCTTT.

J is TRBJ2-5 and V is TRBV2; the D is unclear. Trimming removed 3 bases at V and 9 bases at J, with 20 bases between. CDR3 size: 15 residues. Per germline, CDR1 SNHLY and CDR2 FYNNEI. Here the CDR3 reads CASSDGKNSNQPQYF. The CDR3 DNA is TGTGCCAGCAGTGATGGTAAGAATAGCAATCAGCCCCAGTACTTC.

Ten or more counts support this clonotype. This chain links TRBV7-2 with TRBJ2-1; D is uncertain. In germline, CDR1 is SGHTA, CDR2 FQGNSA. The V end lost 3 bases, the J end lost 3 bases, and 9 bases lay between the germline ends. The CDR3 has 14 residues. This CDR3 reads CASSFSGHYNEQFF. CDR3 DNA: TGTGCCAGCAGCTTTAGTGGCCACTACAATGAGCAGTTCTTC. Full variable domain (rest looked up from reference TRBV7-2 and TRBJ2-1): GAGVSQSPSNKVTEKGKDVELRCDPISGHTALYWYRQSLGQGLEFLIYFQGNSAPDKSGLPSDRFSAERTGGSVSTLTIQRTQQEDSAVYLCASSFSGHYNEQFFGPGTRLTVL.

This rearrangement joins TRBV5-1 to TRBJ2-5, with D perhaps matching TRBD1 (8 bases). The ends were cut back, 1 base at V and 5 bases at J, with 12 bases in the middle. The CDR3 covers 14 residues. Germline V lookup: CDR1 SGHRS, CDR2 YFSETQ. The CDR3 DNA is TGCGCCAGCAGCTTGACAGGGGGAGGGGAGACCCAGTACTTC. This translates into CASSLTGGGETQYF.

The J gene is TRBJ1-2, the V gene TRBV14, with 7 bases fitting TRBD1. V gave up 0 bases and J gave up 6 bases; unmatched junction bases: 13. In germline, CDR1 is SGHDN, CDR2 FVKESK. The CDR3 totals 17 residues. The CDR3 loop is CASSQEEPTTGKDGYTF. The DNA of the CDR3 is TGTGCCAGCAGCCAAGAAGAGCCTACGACAGGGAAAGATGGCTACACCTTC.